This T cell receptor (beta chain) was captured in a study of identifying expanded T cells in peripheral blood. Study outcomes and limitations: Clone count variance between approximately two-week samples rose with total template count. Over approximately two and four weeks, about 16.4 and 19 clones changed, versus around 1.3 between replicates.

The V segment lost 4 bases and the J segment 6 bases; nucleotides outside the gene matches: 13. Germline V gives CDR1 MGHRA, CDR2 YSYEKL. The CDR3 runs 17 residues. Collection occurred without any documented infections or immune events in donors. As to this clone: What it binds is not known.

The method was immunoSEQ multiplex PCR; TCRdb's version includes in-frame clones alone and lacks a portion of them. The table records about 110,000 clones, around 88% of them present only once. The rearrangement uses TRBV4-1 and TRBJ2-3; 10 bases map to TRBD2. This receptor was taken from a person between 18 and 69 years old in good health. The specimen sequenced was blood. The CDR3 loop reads CASSRTLAGGGLDTQYF. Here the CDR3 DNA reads TGCGCCAGCAGCCGAACTTTAGCGGGGGGAGGCTTGGATACGCAGTATTTT.